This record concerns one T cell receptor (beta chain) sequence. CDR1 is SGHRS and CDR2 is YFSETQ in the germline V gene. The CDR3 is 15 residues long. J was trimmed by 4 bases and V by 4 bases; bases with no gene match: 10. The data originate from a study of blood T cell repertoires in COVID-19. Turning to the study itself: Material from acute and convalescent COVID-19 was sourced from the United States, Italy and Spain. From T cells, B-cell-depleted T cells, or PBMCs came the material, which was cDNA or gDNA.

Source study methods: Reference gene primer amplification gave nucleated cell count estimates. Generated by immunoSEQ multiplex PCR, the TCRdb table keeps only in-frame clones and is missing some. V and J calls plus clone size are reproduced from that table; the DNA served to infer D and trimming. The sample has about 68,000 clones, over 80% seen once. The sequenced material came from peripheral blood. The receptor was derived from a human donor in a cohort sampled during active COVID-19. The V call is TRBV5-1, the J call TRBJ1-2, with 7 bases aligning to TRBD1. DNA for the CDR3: TGCGCCAGCAGCCCCAGGGACAGCACACTCTATGGCTACACCTTC. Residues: CASSPRDSTLYGYTF.